This T cell receptor beta chain was recorded in a study of shared clonotypes between healthy human individuals. Study-wide findings and caveats: Shared clonotypes: roughly 4.7% naive CD4, around 3.5% naive CD8, less than 2.5% memory CD4, approximately 0.41% memory CD8.

This clone has only a few counts. Its target is unknown. Only in-frame clones appear in the TCRdb table, and some are missing; sequencing was by immunoSEQ multiplex PCR. The sample holds about 700,000 clones, roughly 70% seen once. The CDR3 is 15 amino acids. The germline CDR1 and CDR2 sequences are SGHTA and FQGNSA. V was shortened by 5 bases and J by 4 bases, with 14 bases between the two germline ends. The rearrangement links TRBV7-2 to TRBJ2-2, with D tentatively TRBD1 or TRBD2 (5 bases each). This clonotype was sampled from a woman aged 30 to 39 in good health. Sequencing was performed on memory CD4+ T cells sorted from blood. Specified subset: CD45RA-negative fraction. The DNA for the CDR3 is TGTGCCAGCAGCCTAATTCGGGGCGCCACCGGGGAGCTGTTTTTT. It encodes CASSLIRGATGELFF.